Listed here are 23 T cell receptor beta chains from one sample, sequenced in a study of cytomegalovirus exposure and HLA in healthy donors. The PCR employed 60 Vbeta primers together with 13 Jbeta primers. Clones were sequenced by immunoSEQ multiplex PCR, and TCRdb holds only the in-frame ones, with some missing. The sample records about 160,000 clones, around 82% being singletons. Sequencing was carried out using PBMCs. These receptor sequences come from a man aged 45-65 years in good health and CMV-seropositive.

V usage is TRBV9 and J usage is TRBJ2-7; D is perhaps TRBD1 (5 bases). This CDR3 has 14 amino acids. Germline loops: CDR1 SGDLS, CDR2 YYNGEE. Trimming took 0 bases from V and 5 from J, leaving 12 bases between them. CDR3 nucleotides: TGTGCCAGCAGCGTAGGGGGCAGGACCAACGAGCAGTACTTC. As protein: CASSVGGRTNEQYF.

J is TRBJ2-5 and V is TRBV5-1, with D tentatively TRBD1 (6 bases). Deletions cut 4 bases from V and 9 bases from J, with 19 bases between. This CDR3 contains 14 residues. CDR1 is SGHRS and CDR2 is YFSETQ in the germline V gene. This CDR3 reads CASSEDSQYSAQYF. In DNA form, the CDR3 reads TGCGCCAGCAGCGAGGACAGTCAGTATTCGGCCCAGTACTTC.

The V gene is TRBV28, the J gene TRBJ2-7; the D gene is possibly TRBD2 (6 bases). The CDR3 has 14 amino acids. V lost 3 bases, J lost 5 bases, and 14 bases lay in between. Germline assignment: CDR1 MDHEN and CDR2 SYDVKM. The CDR3: CASSFGGTEHEQYF. The CDR3 bases are TGTGCCAGCAGTTTCGGCGGGACTGAGCACGAGCAGTACTTC.

This chain joins TRBV19 and TRBJ2-2; a possible D gene is TRBD2 (6 bases). This CDR3 has 14 residues. Germline CDR1 is LNHDA and CDR2 is SQIVND (reference sequence). V gave up 5 bases and J gave up 4 bases, with 11 bases separating them. Written as DNA, the CDR3 is TGTGCCAGTAGTCTACTAGCTTCCACCGGGGAGCTGTTTTTT. It translates to CASSLLASTGELFF.

The chain uses TRBV5-1 and TRBJ2-2; no definite D call. V gave up 2 bases and J gave up 3 bases, with 8 bases separating them. Germline CDR1 is SGHRS and CDR2 is YFSETQ. The CDR3 length is 14 residues. CDR3 region: CASSLMPDTGELFF. The CDR3 bases are TGCGCCAGCAGCTTAATGCCGGACACCGGGGAGCTGTTTTTT.

The sample holds a few counts of this clone. The chain employs TRBV7-8 and TRBJ2-7, with 9 bases fitting TRBD1. V dropped 2 bases and J dropped 2; count of bases not matched to a gene: 10. Germline lookup yields CDR1 SGHVS and CDR2 FQNEAQ. There are 17 residues in the CDR3. CDR3 in amino acids: CASSLLPGTGNPYEQYF. In DNA form, the CDR3 reads TGTGCCAGCAGCTTACTCCCTGGGACAGGGAACCCCTACGAGCAGTACTTC.

A single count supports this clone. The J gene is TRBJ2-1, the V gene TRBV7-2, with D maybe TRBD2 (6 bases). Germline lookup yields CDR1 SGHTA and CDR2 FQGNSA. This CDR3 has 14 amino acids. Trimming took 7 bases from V and 1 from J, leaving 11 bases between them. CDR3 DNA: TGTGCCAGCAACAACCGGGGGTCCTACAATGAGCAGTTCTTC. Its translation: CASNNRGSYNEQFF.

The chain is built from TRBV18 and TRBJ1-4; weak D call: TRBD1 (5 bases). The V end lost 4 bases, the J end lost 0 bases, and 9 bases lay between the germline ends. The length of the CDR3 is 15 residues. The germline CDR1 and CDR2 sequences are KGHSH and LQKENI. CDR3 coding DNA: TGTGCCAGCTCACTAAGGGGTACAACTAATGAAAAACTGTTTTTT. Its protein is CASSLRGTTNEKLFF.

This clone has a handful of counts. The chain uses TRBV6-5 and TRBJ2-1; 13 bases map to TRBD2. V was pared by 6 bases and J by 8 bases, with 4 bases of the junction left unmatched. The CDR3 has 14 amino acids. Germline assignment: CDR1 MNHEY and CDR2 SVGAGI. In nucleotides, the CDR3 is TGTGCCAGCAGAACTAGCGGGAGGGGTGATGAGCAGTTCTTC. Translation gives CASRTSGRGDEQFF.

The gene calls are TRBV11-2 and TRBJ2-7; 7 bases agree with TRBD2. The germline CDR1 and CDR2 sequences are SGHAT and FQNNGV. The V and J ends lost 1 base and 0 bases, in that order; junction bases with no gene match: 15. The CDR3 runs 19 residues. The CDR3 region is CASSLVTSSGGGISYEQYF. In nucleotides, the CDR3 is TGTGCCAGCAGCTTAGTGACAAGCTCGGGAGGAGGGATCTCCTACGAGCAGTACTTC.

V gene TRBV6-5 combines with J gene TRBJ1-1; tentatively, D is TRBD1 (5 bases). V lost 4 bases, J lost 7 bases, and 13 bases lay in between. Germline V gene sequence: CDR1 MNHEY, CDR2 SVGAGI. This CDR3 comprises 13 residues. The CDR3 sequence is CASSFRGTGEAFF. The CDR3 DNA reads TGTGCCAGCAGTTTCCGAGGAACAGGTGAAGCTTTCTTT.

J is TRBJ2-1 and V is TRBV7-9, with 7 bases matching TRBD2. The V segment lost 0 bases and the J segment 9 bases; nucleotides outside the gene matches: 5. Germline V lookup: CDR1 SEHNR, CDR2 FQNEAQ (reference sequence). This CDR3 is built from 14 residues. The CDR3 spells CASSLAAGVVEQFF. Written as DNA, the CDR3 is TGTGCCAGCAGCTTAGCGGCGGGGGTCGTTGAGCAGTTCTTC.

The chain joins TRBV5-4 to TRBJ1-1, with D possibly TRBD1 on 6 matching bases. This CDR3 contains 14 residues. The germline V gene encodes CDR1 SGHNT and CDR2 YYREEE (reference sequence). Between the trimmed V and J ends, which lost 4 bases and 10 bases, there was a span of 20 bases. The CDR3 here is CASSARTADQRAFF. Here the CDR3 DNA reads TGTGCCAGCAGCGCCCGGACAGCCGACCAGCGAGCTTTCTTT.

This clone was seen a single time. This rearrangement joins TRBV7-6 to TRBJ2-5; maybe TRBD2 (7 bases). This CDR3 has 18 amino acids. V was cut by 1 base and J by 2 bases, with 20 bases left in between. Germline V lookup: CDR1 SGHVS, CDR2 FNYEAQ. The CDR3 loop is CASSLVGGREGSQETQYF. Here the CDR3 DNA reads TGTGCCAGCAGCTTAGTGGGGGGCAGGGAGGGAAGTCAAGAGACCCAGTACTTC.

V gene TRBV9 combines with J gene TRBJ2-7; 7 bases map to TRBD1. The CDR3 is made up of 15 amino acids. Germline V gene sequence: CDR1 SGDLS, CDR2 YYNGEE. After removal of 4 bases from V and 0 bases from J, the junction contained 7 bases not matched to a gene. The CDR3 coding sequence is TGTGCCAGCAGCCCTGGGACAGTCAACTCCTACGAGCAGTACTTC. This sequence encodes CASSPGTVNSYEQYF. The full variable domain, with the rest looked up from reference TRBV9 and TRBJ2-7, is DSGVTQTPKHLITATGQRVTLRCSPRSGDLSVYWYQQSLDQGLQFLIQYYNGEERAKGNILERFSAQQFPDLHSELNLSSLELGDSALYFCASSPGTVNSYEQYFGPGTRLTVT.

The CDR3 protein is CASSGGRSGANVLTF. The CDR3, as DNA: TGTGCCAGTAGTGGCGGCCGCTCTGGGGCCAACGTCCTGACTTTC. The chain joins TRBV19 to TRBJ2-6, with no clear D. CDR1 is LNHDA, CDR2 SQIVND, per germline (reference sequence). This CDR3 region has 15 residues. With 5 bases removed from V and 0 bases from J, the gap between germline ends came to 8 bases.

This clone was found once. This chain connects TRBV28 to TRBJ1-2, with 7 bases fitting TRBD1. Germline assignment: CDR1 MDHEN and CDR2 SYDVKM. With V trimmed by 1 base and J by 2 bases, 4 bases remained unmatched. The CDR3 covers 15 residues. CDR3 coding DNA: TGTGCCAGCAGTTTATATTGGGACAGAAACTATGGCTACACCTTC. Protein: CASSLYWDRNYGYTF.

V and J are TRBV9 and TRBJ2-2, with D tentatively TRBD1 (5 bases). Looked up from germline, CDR1 is SGDLS and CDR2 is YYNGEE. CDR3 length: 16 amino acids. V gave up 0 bases and J gave up 1 base, with 10 bases separating them. The chain's CDR3 is CASSVGGRGNTGELFF. Written as DNA, the CDR3 is TGTGCCAGCAGCGTAGGTGGTAGGGGGAACACCGGGGAGCTGTTTTTT.

The chain couples TRBV18 to TRBJ2-7, with a possible D match to TRBD1 (6 bases). CDR1 and CDR2 from the germline V gene are KGHSH and LQKENI. V gave up 0 bases and J gave up 5 bases, with 11 bases separating them. The CDR3 is made up of 14 amino acids. For the CDR3, the DNA is TGTGCCAGCTCACCACCGAACACAGGGAACGAGCAGTACTTC. This sequence encodes CASSPPNTGNEQYF.

The chain carries TRBV19 and TRBJ2-7; D gene unclear. Germline V gene sequence: CDR1 LNHDA, CDR2 SQIVND (reference sequence). V gave up 5 bases and J gave up 4 bases, with 6 bases separating them. The CDR3 has 11 residues. The CDR3 region is CASSVGYEQYF. The CDR3 bases are TGTGCCAGTAGTGTCGGTTACGAGCAGTACTTC.

The chain has TRBV27 and TRBJ2-2; TRBD2 aligns across 10 bases. The germline V gene encodes CDR1 MNHEY and CDR2 SMNVEV (reference sequence). This CDR3 spans 15 amino acids. J gave up 8 bases and V 8 bases, and 11 bases lay outside the gene matches. Here the CDR3 DNA reads TGTGCCAGCTCCGCAGCGGGAGGGCCGTTGGGGGAGCTGTTTTTT. This codes for CASSAAGGPLGELFF.

This chain connects TRBV7-2 to TRBJ2-7; 7 positions match TRBD1. The CDR3 length is 15 residues. Germline CDR1 SGHTA, CDR2 FQGNSA. J gave up 2 bases and V 3 bases, and 7 bases lay outside the gene matches. The CDR3 here is CASSFLVGQTYEQYF. DNA of the CDR3: TGTGCCAGCAGCTTTTTAGTGGGACAGACCTACGAGCAGTACTTC.

CDR3 in amino acids: CASSLTSGGVETQYF. DNA of the CDR3: TGTGCCAGCAGCCTGACTAGCGGGGGGGTGGAGACCCAGTACTTC. This chain links TRBV28 with TRBJ2-5; 14 bases agree with TRBD2. There are 15 residues in the CDR3. The germline V gene encodes CDR1 MDHEN and CDR2 SYDVKM. Trimming took 6 bases from V and 5 from J; bases not matched to a gene: 5.